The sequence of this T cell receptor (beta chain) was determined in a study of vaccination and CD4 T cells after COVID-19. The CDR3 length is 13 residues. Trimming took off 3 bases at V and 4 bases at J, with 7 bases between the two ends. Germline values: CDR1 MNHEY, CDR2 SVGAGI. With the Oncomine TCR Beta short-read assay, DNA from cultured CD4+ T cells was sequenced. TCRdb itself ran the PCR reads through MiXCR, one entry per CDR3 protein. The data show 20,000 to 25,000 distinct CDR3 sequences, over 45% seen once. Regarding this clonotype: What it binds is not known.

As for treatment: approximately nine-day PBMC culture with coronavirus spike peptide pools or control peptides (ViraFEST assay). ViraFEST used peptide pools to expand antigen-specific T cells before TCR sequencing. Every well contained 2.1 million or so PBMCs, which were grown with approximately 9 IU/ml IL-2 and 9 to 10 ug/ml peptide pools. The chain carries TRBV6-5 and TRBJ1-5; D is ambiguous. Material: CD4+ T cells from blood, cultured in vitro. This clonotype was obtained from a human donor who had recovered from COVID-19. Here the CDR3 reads CASSYLVNQPQHF. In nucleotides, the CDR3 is TGTGCCAGCAGTTATTTAGTGAATCAGCCCCAGCATTTT.